These T cell receptor beta chains were read from a single sample in a study of cytomegalovirus exposure and HLA in healthy donors. TCRdb's table, derived via immunoSEQ multiplex PCR, lists solely in-frame clones and lacks some. The sample consists of about 180,000 clones, around 75% of them appearing once. Input material: PBMCs. The receptor source for this set is a female donor in good health and CMV-seronegative. The CDR3 runs from the conserved cysteine through the conserved F or W. Each record gives: D gene, J gene, clone size, V gene, CDR3 protein, CDR3 DNA. A D gene is named only where the DNA matches it firmly. Rows give clone size only sometimes, using once, few, many, or a class for an expanded clone.

D gene: TRBD2
J gene: TRBJ2-1
clone size: NA
V gene: TRBV19
CDR3 protein: CASSRNERGGNEQFF
CDR3 DNA: TGTGCCAGTAGTAGGAACGAGCGGGGAGGGAATGAGCAGTTCTTC

D gene: NA
J gene: TRBJ1-1
clone size: NA
V gene: TRBV7-9
CDR3 protein: CASSLVSAGWAEAFF
CDR3 DNA: TGTGCCAGCAGCTTAGTGTCGGCAGGGTGGGCTGAAGCTTTCTTT

D gene: TRBD1
J gene: TRBJ2-5
clone size: once
V gene: TRBV7-3
CDR3 protein: CASSLEQGPQETQYF
CDR3 DNA: TGTGCCAGCAGCCTAGAACAGGGGCCCCAAGAGACCCAGTACTTC

D gene: TRBD2
J gene: TRBJ2-1
clone size: NA
V gene: TRBV6-4
CDR3 protein: CASSDSSGQETSGRFFYNEQFF
CDR3 DNA: TGTGCCAGCAGTGACAGCTCGGGGCAGGAGACTAGCGGGAGGTTCTTTTACAATGAGCAGTTCTTC

D gene: TRBD1
J gene: TRBJ2-7
clone size: few
V gene: TRBV7-2
CDR3 protein: CASSLMTGSYEQYF
CDR3 DNA: TGTGCCAGCAGCTTAATGACAGGGTCCTACGAGCAGTACTTC

D gene: NA
J gene: TRBJ1-6
clone size: few
V gene: TRBV9
CDR3 protein: CASSVAPTENSPLHF
CDR3 DNA: TGTGCCAGCAGCGTAGCCCCGACAGAGAATTCACCCCTCCACTTT

D gene: NA
J gene: TRBJ2-2
clone size: few
V gene: TRBV6-1
CDR3 protein: CASSETQGNTGELFF
CDR3 DNA: TGTGCCAGCAGTGAAACCCAGGGTAACACCGGGGAGCTGTTTTTT

D gene: NA
J gene: TRBJ1-5
clone size: NA
V gene: TRBV9
CDR3 protein: CASSEGGAYNQPQHF
CDR3 DNA: TGTGCCAGCAGCGAGGGGGGGGCTTACAATCAGCCCCAGCATTTT

D gene: TRBD1
J gene: TRBJ1-5
clone size: NA
V gene: TRBV27
CDR3 protein: CASSSRQGRGNQPQHF
CDR3 DNA: TGTGCCAGCAGTTCTCGACAGGGTCGCGGCAATCAGCCCCAGCATTTT

D gene: NA
J gene: TRBJ2-5
clone size: NA
V gene: TRBV19
CDR3 protein: CASSIGPGGLETQYF
CDR3 DNA: TGTGCCAGTAGTATAGGGCCAGGGGGACTAGAGACCCAGTACTTC

D gene: TRBD2
J gene: TRBJ2-2
clone size: NA
V gene: TRBV27
CDR3 protein: CASLRGGTGELFF
CDR3 DNA: TGTGCCAGCTTACGGGGGGGCACCGGGGAGCTGTTTTTT

D gene: TRBD1
J gene: TRBJ2-7
clone size: NA
V gene: TRBV9
CDR3 protein: CASSAQGQAYEQYF
CDR3 DNA: TGTGCCAGCAGCGCCCAAGGACAGGCCTACGAGCAGTACTTC

D gene: TRBD2
J gene: TRBJ2-1
clone size: NA
V gene: TRBV4-2
CDR3 protein: CASSQRTSGGLSSYNEQFF
CDR3 DNA: TGTGCCAGCAGCCAGAGGACGAGCGGGGGGCTAAGCTCCTACAATGAGCAGTTCTTC

D gene: NA
J gene: TRBJ1-3
clone size: NA
V gene: TRBV18
CDR3 protein: CASSFSSGTGNTIYF
CDR3 DNA: TGTGCCAGCTCATTCTCCTCGGGGACTGGAAACACCATATATTTT

D gene: TRBD1
J gene: TRBJ1-4
clone size: NA
V gene: TRBV30
CDR3 protein: CAWSADRVQEKLFF
CDR3 DNA: TGTGCCTGGAGCGCTGACAGGGTACAAGAAAAACTGTTTTTT

D gene: NA
J gene: TRBJ2-1
clone size: NA
V gene: TRBV5-1
CDR3 protein: CASSFNNVGSNEQFF
CDR3 DNA: TGCGCCAGCAGCTTTAATAATGTTGGGAGCAATGAGCAGTTCTTC